The text below deals with one T cell receptor (beta chain). The sample carries other DNA sequences with the same CDR3. CDR3 size: 13 residues. CDR1 WSHSY and CDR2 SAAADI come from the germline V gene. V was clipped by 8 bases and J by 2 bases, with 12 bases between them. Method: immunoSEQ multiplex PCR; TCRdb's copy keeps in-frame clones and lacks some. The table shows about 1 million clones, with about 80% occurring only once. This entry belongs to a study of shared clonotypes between healthy human individuals. Sequencing used memory CD4+ T cells sorted from blood. Indicated subset: CD45RA-negative fraction. The chain is built from TRBV10-2 and TRBJ1-1; D perhaps matches TRBD1 (6 bases). The receptor was isolated from a man aged 18-30 years in good health. The CDR3 sequence: CASSQQGNTEAFF. The CDR3 nucleotides are TGCGCCAGCTCCCAACAGGGAAACACTGAAGCTTTCTTT.